This entry concerns a single T cell receptor beta chain. The antigen is undetermined. The CDR3 covers 16 residues. CDR1 MNHEY and CDR2 SVGEGT come from the germline V gene. The sample comes from a study of T cells expressing NK-cell markers. The wider study: Sorted CD3+CD56+NKG2C+, CD3+CD56+NKG2C- and CD3+CD56-NKG2C+ T-cell subsets were beta-chain profiled. Study-wide results and limits: These same clonotypes (in four donors) also led the CD3+CD56-NKG2C+ fraction.

UMI-tagged 5'RACE template switching yielded the TCR beta cDNA. TCRdb re-called the 5' RACE reads and shows each CDR3 protein once, DNA omitted. Here the sample table reports a few hundred thousand distinct CDR3 sequences. Source material: blood T cells: a sorted CD56 or NKG2C T cell subset, CD4+ or CD8+ T cells, or bulk PBMC T cells (not recorded which). This sequence was found in a man aged 18 to 30 in good health. This chain links TRBV6-2 or TRBV6-3 with TRBJ1-1. CDR3 region: CASSYSNGRMNTEAFF.